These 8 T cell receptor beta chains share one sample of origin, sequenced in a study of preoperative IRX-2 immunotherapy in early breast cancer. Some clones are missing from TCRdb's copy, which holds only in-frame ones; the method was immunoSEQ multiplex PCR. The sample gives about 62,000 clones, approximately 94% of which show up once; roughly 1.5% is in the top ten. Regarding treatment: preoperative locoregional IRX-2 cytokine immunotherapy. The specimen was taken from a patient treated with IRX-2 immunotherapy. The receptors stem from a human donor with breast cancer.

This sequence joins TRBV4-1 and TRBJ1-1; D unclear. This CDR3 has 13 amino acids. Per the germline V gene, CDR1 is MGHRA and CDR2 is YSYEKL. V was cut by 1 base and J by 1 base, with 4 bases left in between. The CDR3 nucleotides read TGCGCCAGCAGCCAAGCCTGGAACACTGAAGCTTTCTTT. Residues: CASSQAWNTEAFF.

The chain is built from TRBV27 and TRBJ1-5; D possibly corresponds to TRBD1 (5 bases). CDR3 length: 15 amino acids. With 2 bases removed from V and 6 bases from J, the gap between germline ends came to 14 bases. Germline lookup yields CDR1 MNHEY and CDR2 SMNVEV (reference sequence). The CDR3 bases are TGTGCCAGCAGTTTAGGGGCAGGGAGGGGTCAGCCCCAGCATTTT. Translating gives CASSLGAGRGQPQHF.

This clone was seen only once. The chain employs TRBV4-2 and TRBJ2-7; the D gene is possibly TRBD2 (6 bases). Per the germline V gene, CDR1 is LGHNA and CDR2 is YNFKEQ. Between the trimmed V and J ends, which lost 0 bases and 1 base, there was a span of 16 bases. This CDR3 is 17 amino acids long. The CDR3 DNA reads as TGTGCCAGCAGCCAAGATAAGAATCCGGGGGTGTCCTACGAGCAGTACTTC. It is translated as CASSQDKNPGVSYEQYF.

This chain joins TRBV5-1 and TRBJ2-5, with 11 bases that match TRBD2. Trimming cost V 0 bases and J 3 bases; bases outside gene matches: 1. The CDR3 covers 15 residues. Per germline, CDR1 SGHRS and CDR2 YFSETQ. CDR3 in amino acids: CASSLVAGGEETQYF. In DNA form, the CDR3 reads TGCGCCAGCAGCTTGGTAGCGGGAGGGGAAGAGACCCAGTACTTC.

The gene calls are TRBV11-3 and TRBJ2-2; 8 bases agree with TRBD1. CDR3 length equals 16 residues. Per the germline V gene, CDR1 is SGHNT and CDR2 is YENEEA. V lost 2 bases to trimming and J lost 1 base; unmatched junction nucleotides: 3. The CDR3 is CASSLSGTGNTGELFF. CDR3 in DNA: TGTGCCAGCAGCTTATCGGGGACAGGGAACACCGGGGAGCTGTTTTTT. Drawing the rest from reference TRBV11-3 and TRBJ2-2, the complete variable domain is EAGVVQSPRYKIIEKKQPVAFWCNPISGHNTLYWYLQNLGQGPELLIRYENEEAVDDSQLPKDRFSAERLKGVDSTLKIQPAELGDSAVYLCASSLSGTGNTGELFFGEGSRLTVL.

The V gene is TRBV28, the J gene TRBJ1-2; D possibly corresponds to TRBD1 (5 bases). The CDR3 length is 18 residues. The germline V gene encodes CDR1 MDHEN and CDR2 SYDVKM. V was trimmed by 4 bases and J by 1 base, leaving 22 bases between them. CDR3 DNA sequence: TGTGCCAGCAGTTCCACGGCTCCCGCGGGGGGATTTAACTATGGCTACACCTTC. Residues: CASSSTAPAGGFNYGYTF.

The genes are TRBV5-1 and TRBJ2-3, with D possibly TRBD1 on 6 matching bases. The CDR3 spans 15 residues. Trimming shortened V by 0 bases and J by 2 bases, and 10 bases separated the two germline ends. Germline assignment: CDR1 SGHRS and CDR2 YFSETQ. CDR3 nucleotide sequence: TGCGCCAGCAGCTTGGGGGGACACCCCACAGATACGCAGTATTTT. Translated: CASSLGGHPTDTQYF.

The CDR3 nucleotides read TGTGCCAGCAGCTTAGAGGCCGGGAACCAAGAGACCCAGTACTTC. Its protein is CASSLEAGNQETQYF. This chain connects TRBV11-2 to TRBJ2-5; maybe TRBD2 (5 bases). This CDR3 has 15 amino acids. Germline loops: CDR1 SGHAT, CDR2 FQNNGV. With 0 bases removed from V and 0 bases from J, the gap between germline ends came to 8 bases.